Below, 18 T cell receptor beta chains from the same sample are listed, as sequenced in a study of T cell clonality in common variable immunodeficiency. Assay: immunoSEQ multiplex PCR; the TCRdb copy retains only in-frame clones and omits some. This repertoire holds around 34,000 clones, and none appear only once. The sequenced sample consisted of peripheral blood mononuclear cells. The receptors were gathered from a person aged 18-69 years in good health.

This clone was picked up many times. The read is 3 residues too short to cover the CDR3 end, so that end is filled in from the germline J gene. V gene TRBV13 combines with J gene TRBJ2-7; D is possibly TRBD1 (5 bases). This CDR3 has 16 residues. CDR1 PRHDT and CDR2 FYEKMQ come from the germline V gene (reference sequence). V shed 0 bases and J shed 2 bases, with 14 bases lying between them. The DNA read from the CDR3 is TGTGCCAGCAGCTTAGGAGGACCAAGGGGCCCCTACGAG. Translating gives CASSLGGPRGPYE. The full CDR3 sequence reads CASSLGGPRGPYEQYF.

This clone was picked up many times. The read comes to an end 3 residues before the CDR3 does, leaving the germline J gene to fill in the end. The chain links TRBV7-9 to TRBJ1-1; D is ambiguous. V was cut by 1 base and J by 0 bases, with 6 bases left in between. Germline assignment: CDR1 SEHNR and CDR2 FQNEAQ (reference sequence). The length of the CDR3 is 14 residues. The CDR3 sequence is CASSLVQMNTEAFF. The sequenced CDR3 bases are TGTGCCAGCAGCTTAGTACAGATGAACACTGAA.

This clone showed up many times. The read is 3 residues too short to cover the CDR3 end, so that end is filled in from the germline J gene. V gene TRBV20-1 combines with J gene TRBJ1-5, with D perhaps TRBD1 (6 bases). Germline V lookup: CDR1 DFQATT, CDR2 SNEGSKA (reference sequence). With 2 bases removed from V and 7 bases from J, the gap between germline ends came to 12 bases. This CDR3 region has 13 residues. The CDR3 region is CSARFTGFQPQHF. Incomplete CDR3 DNA: TGCAGTGCTAGATTCACAGGGTTCCAGCCC.

At least ten counts were recorded for this clone. Read data end 3 residues before the CDR3 end; the end is taken from the germline J gene. The rearrangement joins TRBV4-1 to TRBJ1-4, with TRBD1 identical over 8 bases. V lost 5 bases, J lost 10 bases, and 15 bases stayed unmatched. This CDR3 has 16 amino acids. CDR1 and CDR2 (germline): MGHRA, YSYEKL. CDR3 protein: CASSNRDRLKGGKLFF. CDR3 DNA (partial): TGCGCCAGCAGCAACCGGGACAGGCTTAAAGGCGGAAAA.

Concerning this clone itself: The CDR3 goes on 3 residues after the read ends, and that part is filled in from the germline J gene. This rearrangement joins TRBV6-2 or TRBV6-3 to TRBJ1-5; 9 nucleotides match TRBD1. The CDR3 consists of 16 residues. V was clipped by 8 bases and J by 6 bases; unmatched bases: 14. Germline V gene data show CDR1 as MNHEY and CDR2 as SVGEGT. This CDR3 is CASGMTGGGGSQPQHF. CDR3 bases read: TGTGCCAGCGGAATGACAGGGGGAGGTGGAAGTCAGCCC.

This clone was observed many times. From the germline J gene comes the end of the CDR3, since the read stops 3 residues before it. The gene calls are TRBV20-1 and TRBJ2-3; 9 positions match TRBD1. V lost 6 bases, J lost 1 base, and 14 bases stayed unmatched. Germline values: CDR1 DFQATT, CDR2 SNEGSKA (reference sequence). The CDR3 loop spans 17 amino acids. The CDR3 is CSATTTGTGYRTDTQYF. The sequenced part of the CDR3 DNA is TGCAGTGCAACTACCACCGGGACAGGGTATCGCACAGATACG.

This clone was seen ten or more times. The read falls 3 residues short of the CDR3 end, and the missing part is taken from the germline J gene. The chain carries TRBV20-1 and TRBJ2-7, with D possibly being TRBD1 (5 bases). Deletions cut 4 bases from V and 1 base from J, with 11 bases between. The CDR3 runs 13 residues. Germline V lookup: CDR1 DFQATT, CDR2 SNEGSKA (reference sequence). This chain's CDR3 is CSAKKGLSYEQYF. The sequenced CDR3 bases are TGCAGTGCTAAAAAGGGGTTATCCTACGAG.

This clone was detected many times. Read coverage stops 3 residues before the CDR3 terminus; the germline J gene supplies the remainder. The J gene is TRBJ1-5, the V gene TRBV19; 8 bases are shared with TRBD1. The trim removed 3 bases at V and 3 bases at J, leaving 7 bases unmatched. Germline CDR1 reads LNHDA; CDR2 reads SQIVND (reference sequence). The CDR3 consists of 16 residues. The CDR3 spells CASSIFRQGNNQPQHF. CDR3 DNA, as far as it was read: TGTGCCAGTAGTATCTTTAGACAGGGGAACAATCAGCCC.

At least ten counts were recorded for this clone. Read sequence stops 3 residues before the CDR3 end, and the germline J gene provides the missing end. The chain joins TRBV19 to TRBJ2-7; 7 positions match TRBD1. The length of the CDR3 is 14 residues. Looked up from germline, CDR1 is LNHDA and CDR2 is SQIVND (reference sequence). J gave up 0 bases and V 5 bases, and 4 bases lay outside the gene matches. The CDR3 is CASSWDSRSYEQYF. The CDR3 DNA, read in part, is TGTGCCAGTAGTTGGGACAGCCGCTCCTACGAG.

This clone was recorded many times. The sequenced fragment ends 3 residues before the CDR3 boundary, so the rest is inferred from the germline J gene. The chain is built from TRBV20-1 and TRBJ2-1; 10 bases fit TRBD2. The CDR3 spans 17 residues. J was trimmed by 9 bases and V by 5 bases; bases with no gene match: 19. CDR1 DFQATT and CDR2 SNEGSKA come from the germline V gene (reference sequence). Incomplete CDR3 DNA: TGCAGTGCTCCGGAGCGGGGGGGCCCATTACTTAATGGTGAG. Translated: CSAPERGGPLLNGE. The full CDR3 sequence reads CSAPERGGPLLNGEQFF.

The sample holds many counts of this clone. The read is 3 residues too short to cover the CDR3 end, so that end is filled in from the germline J gene. The genes are TRBV19 and TRBJ1-6; a weak D match, TRBD1 (5 bases). The CDR3 is 15 residues long. V gave up 7 bases and J gave up 9 bases, with 19 bases separating them. The germline gives CDR1 LNHDA, CDR2 SQIVND (reference sequence). CDR3 region: CASNPGLTTGSPLHF. The sequenced CDR3 bases are TGTGCCAGTAACCCGGGACTCACAACTGGTTCACCC.

Ten or more counts support this clone. The read falls 3 residues short of the CDR3 end, and the missing part is taken from the germline J gene. V and J are TRBV7-2 and TRBJ2-5; 9 bases match TRBD2. Trimming took 3 bases from V and 5 from J; bases not matched to a gene: 7. Germline CDR1 reads SGHTA; CDR2 reads FQGNSA. This CDR3 is 15 amino acids long. The DNA read from the CDR3 is TGTGCCAGCAGCTTTCAGCGGGGGGTCGGGGAGACC. This sequence encodes CASSFQRGVGET. Given in full, the CDR3 is CASSFQRGVGETQYF.

This clone appeared many times. Sequencing ends 3 residues short of the CDR3 end; the germline J gene provides the rest. The chain recombines TRBV6-1 with TRBJ2-2; 7 bases are a match to TRBD1. Trimming cost V 3 bases and J 6 bases; bases outside gene matches: 4. This CDR3 contains 14 residues. CDR1 is MNHNS and CDR2 is SASEGT in the germline V gene. CDR3 DNA, as far as it was read: TGTGCCAGCAGTGACCGGGACAGATCCGGGGAG. It is translated as CASSDRDRSGE. The CDR3 as a whole reads CASSDRDRSGELFF.

This clone appeared many times. A much bigger clone sits one base away, suggesting this may be a read error. Coverage ceases 3 residues before the CDR3 finishes, and the germline J gene fills in the end. At the DNA level, this CDR3 is encoded by other sequences in the same sample as well. The chain joins TRBV3-1 (or the pseudogene TRBV3-2) to TRBJ1-2; D perhaps matches TRBD1 (6 bases). CDR3 length: 15 residues. Germline V gives CDR1 LGHDT, CDR2 YNNKEL (reference sequence). The CDR3 spells CASSPQGQGLSGYTF. CDR3 DNA (partial): TGTGCCAGCAGCCCCCAGGGACAAGGGCTTAGCGGC.

This clone was found many times. The CDR3 end falls 3 residues outside the read, so it is completed with the germline J gene. This chain uses TRBV6-2 or TRBV6-3 with TRBJ1-2; TRBD1 is a possible D gene (6 bases). This CDR3 has 14 residues. V lost 5 bases to trimming and J lost 5 bases, with 15 bases between them. Germline lookup yields CDR1 MNHEY and CDR2 SVGEGT. This CDR3 reads CASSDNYRAYGYTF. The sequenced part of the CDR3 DNA is TGTGCCAGCAGTGACAACTACAGGGCTTATGGC.

The table lists this clone with many counts. Coverage ceases 3 residues before the CDR3 finishes, and the germline J gene fills in the end. The chain has TRBV14 and TRBJ2-3, with a tentative D call TRBD1 (6 bases). Deletions cut 4 bases from V and 3 bases from J, with 8 bases between. Looked up from germline, CDR1 is SGHDN and CDR2 is FVKESK. The CDR3 contains 13 residues. The CDR3 DNA, read in part, is TGTGCCAGCAGCCTACAGGGAACAGATACG. It codes for CASSLQGTDT. Given in full, the CDR3 is CASSLQGTDTQYF.

This clone was seen repeatedly, ten times or more. The CDR3 is CASSPQGSFAKNIQYF. The sequenced CDR3 bases are TGTGCCAGCTCACCACAGGGGAGTTTCGCCAAAAACATT. The chain couples TRBV18 to TRBJ2-4; D tentatively fits TRBD1 or TRBD2 (5 bases each). The read finishes 3 residues shy of the CDR3 end, and the germline J gene is used to complete it. The V gene's germline CDR1 is KGHSH and CDR2 LQKENI. CDR3 size: 16 residues. Between the trimmed V and J ends, which lost 1 base and 1 base, there was a span of 11 bases.

This clone has ten or more counts. The sequenced part of the CDR3 DNA is TGTGCCAGCACTTCCAAATGGGGCTTGAACACTGAA. Translated, it gives CASTSKWGLNTE. The full CDR3 protein reads CASTSKWGLNTEAFF. V is TRBV7-9 and J is TRBJ1-1, with a possible D match to TRBD1 (5 bases). The read comes to an end 3 residues before the CDR3 does, leaving the germline J gene to fill in the end. Trimming pared 7 bases from V and 0 bases from J, leaving 15 bases between. The CDR3 is made up of 15 amino acids. In germline, CDR1 is SEHNR, CDR2 FQNEAQ (reference sequence).